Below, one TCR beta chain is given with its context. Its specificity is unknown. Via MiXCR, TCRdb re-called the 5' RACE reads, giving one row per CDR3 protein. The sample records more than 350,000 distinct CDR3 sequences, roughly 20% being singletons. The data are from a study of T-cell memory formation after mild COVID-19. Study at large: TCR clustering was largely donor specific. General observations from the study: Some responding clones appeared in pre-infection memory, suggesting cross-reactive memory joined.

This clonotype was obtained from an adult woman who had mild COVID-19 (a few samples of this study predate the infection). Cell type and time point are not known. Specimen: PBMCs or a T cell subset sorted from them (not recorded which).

The CDR3 reads CASSLRQTTNEKLFF. The CDR3 DNA reads as TGTGCCAGCAGCTTAAGACAGACAACTAATGAAAAACTGTTTTTT. The chain employs TRBV7-6 and TRBJ1-4; D may be TRBD1 (5 bases). V was pared by 2 bases and J by 0 bases, with 7 bases between. The germline V gene has CDR1 SGHVS and CDR2 FNYEAQ. The CDR3 has 15 residues. Together with reference TRBV7-6 and TRBJ1-4, the CDR3 gives the full variable domain: GAGVSQSPRYKVTKRGQDVALRCDPISGHVSLYWYRQALGQGPEFLTYFNYEAQQDKSGLPNDRFSAERPEGSISTLTIQRTEQRDSAMYRCASSLRQTTNEKLFFGSGTQLSVL.